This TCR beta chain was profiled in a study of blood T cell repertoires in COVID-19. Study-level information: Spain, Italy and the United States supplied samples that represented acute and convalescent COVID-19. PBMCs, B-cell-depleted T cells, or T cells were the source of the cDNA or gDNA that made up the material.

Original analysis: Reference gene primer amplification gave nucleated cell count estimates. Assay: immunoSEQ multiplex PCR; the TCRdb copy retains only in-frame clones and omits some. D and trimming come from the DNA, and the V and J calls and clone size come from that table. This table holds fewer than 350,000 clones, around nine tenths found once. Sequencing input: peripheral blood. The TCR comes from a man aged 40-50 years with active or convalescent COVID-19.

The CDR3 DNA reads TGTGCCAGCAGCGTCGTAGCGGGAGTCGGGGAGACCCAGTACTTC. Encoded protein: CASSVVAGVGETQYF. The V gene is TRBV9, the J gene TRBJ2-5; TRBD2 agrees at 9 bases. V trimming: 2 bases; J trimming: 5 bases; junction bases outside the gene matches: 7. The CDR3 totals 15 residues. In germline, CDR1 is SGDLS, CDR2 YYNGEE.